This TCR beta chain was found in a study of T cell responses to AZD1222 COVID-19 vaccine. Libraries were prepared by immunoSEQ multiplex PCR; TCRdb keeps only in-frame clonotypes and omits some of them. The profile shows about 170,000 clones, approximately 92% of them singletons. The CDR3 is made up of 17 amino acids. Germline CDR1 WSHSY, CDR2 SAAADI. After removal of 2 bases from V and 0 bases from J, the junction contained 9 bases not matched to a gene. Only one count was recorded for this clone. The rearrangement joins TRBV10-2 to TRBJ1-1, with TRBD1 matching 7 bases. This TCR was sampled from an adult in good health. This specimen was peripheral blood, taken on day 0 of AZD1222 vaccination. As DNA, the CDR3 is TGCGCCAGCAGTGAGCTTACTGACAGGGTCGTGAACACTGAAGCTTTCTTT. Its translation: CASSELTDRVVNTEAFF.